This entry features one TCR beta chain sequence. The source of the sample is a study of blood T cell repertoires in COVID-19. Turning to the study itself: Nucleic acid was either cDNA or gDNA, and it came from T cells, B-cell-depleted T cells, or PBMCs.

This CDR3 comprises 15 residues. The V gene's germline CDR1 is MDHEN and CDR2 SYDVKM. V lost 4 bases and J 4 bases, leaving 14 bases between the germline ends. Generated by immunoSEQ multiplex PCR, the TCRdb table keeps only in-frame clones and is missing some. The sample carries about 190,000 clones, roughly 84% recorded once. This chain links TRBV28 with TRBJ1-5; D possibly corresponds to TRBD1 (5 bases). The sequenced material came from PBMCs or T cells enriched from blood (not recorded which). The TCR was taken from a woman in her 30s who had recovered from COVID-19. CDR3 DNA sequence: TGTGCCAGCAGTTCAGCCAGGGAAGGAAATCAGCCCCAGCATTTT. Encoded protein: CASSSAREGNQPQHF.